Shown below are 28 T cell receptor beta chains from a single sample sequenced in a study of cytotoxic CD8 clonotypes in ibrutinib-treated CLL. Profiled with immunoSEQ multiplex PCR; TCRdb holds only in-frame clones, not every one. The data show just over 200,000 clones, 65% to 80% seen once. This specimen consisted of PBMCs, obtained after 12 months of ibrutinib treatment. The receptors stem from a human donor with chronic lymphocytic leukemia.

The V gene is TRBV18, the J gene TRBJ2-7, with TRBD2 as a possible D gene (5 bases). This CDR3 spans 14 amino acids. V was cut by 5 bases and J by 4 bases, with 15 bases left in between. Per germline, CDR1 KGHSH and CDR2 LQKENI. CDR3 loop: CASSGAAGLYEQYF. The DNA for the CDR3 is TGTGCCAGCTCAGGAGCGGCGGGCCTGTACGAGCAGTACTTC.

In the case of this clone: Since no conserved phenylalanine or tryptophan closes the CDR3, a read error is the likely cause. No DNA is shown, since the ends of the CDR3 on it are uncertain; the CDR3 is the one TCRdb lists. V usage is TRBV4-1 and J usage is TRBJ2-7; TRBD2 is the table's D call and was not checked against the DNA. Germline V gene lookup returns CDR1 MGHRA and CDR2 YSYEKL. The CDR3 is 8 residues long, counting both termini. The CDR3 reads CASSQRAT.

The chain couples TRBV5-1 to TRBJ2-1; D possibly corresponds to TRBD2 (8 bases). Looked up from germline, CDR1 is SGHRS and CDR2 is YFSETQ. V lost 0 bases to trimming and J lost 1 base, with 14 bases between them. There are 17 residues in the CDR3. For the CDR3, the DNA is TGCGCCAGCAGCTTGGCCTTAGCGGGACAGTCCTACAATGAGCAGTTCTTC. Translated, it gives CASSLALAGQSYNEQFF. Full variable domain (remainder filled in from reference TRBV5-1 and TRBJ2-1): KAGVTQTPRYLIKTRGQQVTLSCSPISGHRSVSWYQQTPGQGLQFLFEYFSETQRNKGNFPGRFSGRQFSNSRSEMNVSTLELGDSALYLCASSLALAGQSYNEQFFGPGTRLTVL.

The chain uses TRBV18 and TRBJ1-5; D is undetermined. Trimming cost V 6 bases and J 7 bases, with 22 bases left between them. This CDR3 region has 16 residues. Germline CDR1 KGHSH, CDR2 LQKENI. CDR3 loop: CASSPTSVLVGQPQHF. The CDR3 bases are TGTGCCAGCTCCCCGACGTCGGTATTAGTCGGCCAGCCCCAGCATTTT.

The chain combines TRBV10-1 with TRBJ1-6; D gene uncertain. The CDR3 loop spans 12 amino acids. CDR1 and CDR2 (germline): WNHNN, SYGVQD (reference sequence). Trimming took off 8 bases at V and 7 bases at J, with 9 bases between the two ends. The DNA for the CDR3 is TGCGCCAGCGAGGTATCGAATTCACCCCTCCACTTT. Translating gives CASEVSNSPLHF.

The CDR3 region has the DNA TGTGCCAGCAGTCTTCAGGGGGTTAGGACAGATACGCAGTATTTT. This sequence encodes CASSLQGVRTDTQYF. The chain carries TRBV7-2 and TRBJ2-3; TRBD1 agrees at 7 bases. J lost 3 bases, V lost 6 bases, and 9 bases had no gene match. Germline CDR1 SGHTA, CDR2 FQGNSA. The CDR3 is made up of 15 amino acids.

V gene TRBV13 combines with J gene TRBJ2-1, with 7 bases matching TRBD2. Germline values: CDR1 PRHDT, CDR2 FYEKMQ (reference sequence). The CDR3 loop spans 15 amino acids. V shed 0 bases, J shed 3 bases, and the junction held 2 bases outside the gene matches. The CDR3 loop reads CASSLGLAIYNEQFF. CDR3 DNA: TGTGCCAGCAGCTTAGGACTAGCGATCTACAATGAGCAGTTCTTC.

The chain recombines TRBV5-1 with TRBJ2-2; a weak D match, TRBD2 (5 bases). The germline CDR1 and CDR2 sequences are SGHRS and YFSETQ. The CDR3 spans 16 residues. Trimming took 0 bases from V and 6 from J, leaving 15 bases between them. In DNA form, the CDR3 reads TGCGCCAGCAGCTTGGTGTCTAGCCGCCGGTCCGGGGAGCTGTTTTTT. As protein: CASSLVSSRRSGELFF.

This clone was recorded a few times. The chain couples TRBV7-9 to TRBJ1-1, with 8 bases lining up with TRBD1. After removal of 3 bases from V and 6 bases from J, the junction contained 3 bases not matched to a gene. The CDR3 runs 13 residues. Germline CDR1 reads SEHNR; CDR2 reads FQNEAQ (reference sequence). The CDR3 here is CASSFSGGSEAFF. The CDR3 coding sequence is TGTGCCAGCAGCTTTTCAGGGGGCTCTGAAGCTTTCTTT.

This clone was recorded once. At the DNA level, this CDR3 is encoded by other sequences in the same sample as well. The chain carries TRBV5-1 and TRBJ2-7, with 8 bases matching TRBD1. The CDR3 consists of 14 residues. V lost 3 bases to trimming and J lost 4 bases; unmatched junction nucleotides: 6. CDR1 and CDR2 (germline): SGHRS, YFSETQ. CDR3 nucleotides: TGCGCCAGCAGCTGGGGGACAGGAGGTTACGAGCAGTACTTC. Protein sequence: CASSWGTGGYEQYF.

This clone was picked up a small number of times. The rearrangement links TRBV6-5 to TRBJ1-2; 9 bases agree with TRBD1. Germline values: CDR1 MNHEY, CDR2 SVGAGI. V was clipped by 2 bases and J by 8 bases; unmatched bases: 9. The CDR3 loop spans 15 amino acids. CDR3 sequence (DNA): TGTGCCAGCAGTTACACCCGGACAGGGGACCAGGGCTACACCTTC. It specifies CASSYTRTGDQGYTF.

In this sample, this clone turned up a few times. The chain is built from TRBV5-1 and TRBJ1-1; D unresolved. The CDR3 runs 13 residues. Trimming left V 5 bases short and J 1 base short, with 9 bases between. The V gene's germline CDR1 is SGHRS and CDR2 YFSETQ. Here the CDR3 DNA reads TGCGCCAGCAGAAGGACCGCGAACACTGAAGCTTTCTTT. The encoded protein is CASRRTANTEAFF.

The chain is built from TRBV19 and TRBJ1-5; D gene unclear. Germline V gene sequence: CDR1 LNHDA, CDR2 SQIVND (reference sequence). The CDR3 extends over 13 amino acids. V lost 4 bases and J lost 2, with 6 bases in between. CDR3 in DNA: TGTGCCAGTAGTACTCTGCGCAATCAGCCCCAGCATTTT. Protein product: CASSTLRNQPQHF.

The chain links TRBV27 to TRBJ1-5; no definite D call. This CDR3 spans 14 amino acids. V lost 6 bases and J lost 1, with 10 bases in between. Germline values: CDR1 MNHEY, CDR2 SMNVEV (reference sequence). The CDR3 is CASRPAGSNQPQHF. For the CDR3, the DNA is TGTGCCAGCAGACCGGCAGGAAGCAATCAGCCCCAGCATTTT.

This chain links TRBV18 with TRBJ1-4; D is unresolved. The V end was cut by 5 bases, the J end by 4 bases, with 17 bases between. Germline V lookup: CDR1 KGHSH, CDR2 LQKENI. The CDR3 loop spans 16 amino acids. CDR3 DNA sequence: TGTGCCAGCTCATCATTCACGGGTCGGAGTAATGAAAAACTGTTTTTT. Protein: CASSSFTGRSNEKLFF.

This chain connects TRBV30 to TRBJ2-3, with D perhaps TRBD2 (6 bases). In germline, CDR1 is GTSNPN, CDR2 SVGIG (reference sequence). V was trimmed by 1 base and J by 10 bases, leaving 15 bases between them. The CDR3 spans 13 residues. This CDR3 reads CAWSGTDYMPQYF. CDR3 sequence (DNA): TGTGCCTGGAGTGGGACGGACTACATGCCGCAGTATTTT.

This clone was picked up a small number of times. CDR3 loop: CASSVGLAGGPQETQYF. CDR3 sequence (DNA): TGTGCCAGCAGCGTAGGGCTAGCGGGAGGCCCACAAGAGACCCAGTACTTC. The chain joins TRBV11-2 to TRBJ2-5, with TRBD2 identical over 11 bases. V gave up 5 bases and J gave up 2 bases; unmatched junction bases: 10. The V gene's germline CDR1 is SGHAT and CDR2 FQNNGV. The CDR3 is made up of 17 amino acids.

This chain connects TRBV11-2 to TRBJ2-1, with a weak D call TRBD2 (5 bases). The CDR3 is 15 residues long. V gave up 5 bases and J gave up 5 bases, with 16 bases separating them. Per germline, CDR1 SGHAT and CDR2 FQNNGV. The CDR3 here is CASSPTRGRNNEQFF. The CDR3 region has the DNA TGTGCCAGCAGCCCCACTAGAGGTCGAAACAATGAGCAGTTCTTC.

This clone was counted only a few times. V usage is TRBV27 and J usage is TRBJ2-7, with D possibly TRBD2 on 5 matching bases. In germline, CDR1 is MNHEY, CDR2 SMNVEV (reference sequence). This CDR3 contains 14 residues. V lost 6 bases and J lost 3, with 15 bases in between. The CDR3, as DNA: TGTGCCAGCAGGCCGGACTCAGCCCGCTACGAGCAGTACTTC. This gives the protein CASRPDSARYEQYF.

The V gene is TRBV5-1, the J gene TRBJ2-7; 9 positions match TRBD1. This CDR3 contains 15 residues. Germline CDR1 SGHRS, CDR2 YFSETQ. After removal of 1 base from V and 6 bases from J, the junction contained 8 bases not matched to a gene. The CDR3 DNA reads as TGCGCCAGCAGCTTGCTGACCGGGACAGGGACCGAGCAGTACTTC. Translated: CASSLLTGTGTEQYF.

The chain joins TRBV25-1 to TRBJ2-5, with 15 bases matching TRBD2. The length of the CDR3 is 16 residues. Per the germline V gene, CDR1 is MGHDK and CDR2 is SYGVNS. The V gene end was trimmed by 7 bases and the J gene end by 5 bases; junction bases not matched to a gene: 8. CDR3 sequence: CASTPGLAGGRETQYF. CDR3 DNA sequence: TGTGCCAGCACCCCAGGACTAGCGGGGGGGCGTGAGACCCAGTACTTC.

The chain is built from TRBV7-3 and TRBJ2-1; TRBD2 might be the D (6 bases). The ends were cut back, 5 bases at V and 8 bases at J, with 19 bases in the middle. Germline V gene data show CDR1 as SGHTA and CDR2 as FQGTGA. CDR3 length: 15 residues. CDR3 amino acids: CASSPTSRGVDEQFF. DNA of the CDR3: TGTGCCAGCAGCCCCACTAGCCGGGGAGTCGATGAGCAGTTCTTC. Full variable domain (missing parts from reference TRBV7-3 and TRBJ2-1): GAGVSQTPSNKVTEKGKYVELRCDPISGHTALYWYRQSLGQGPEFLIYFQGTGAADDSGLPNDRFFAVRPEGSVSTLKIQRTERGDSAVYLCASSPTSRGVDEQFFGPGTRLTVL.

This clone was seen a few times. The chain employs TRBV5-1 and TRBJ2-7; possible D gene TRBD1, 6 bases. V lost 0 bases and J 3 bases, leaving 10 bases between the germline ends. CDR1 is SGHRS and CDR2 is YFSETQ in the germline V gene. The CDR3 length is 14 residues. The CDR3 sequence is CASSLGGQIYEQYF. The CDR3 coding sequence is TGCGCCAGCAGCTTGGGAGGACAGATCTACGAGCAGTACTTC.

This clone has a handful of counts. V is TRBV2 and J is TRBJ2-1; 16 nucleotides match TRBD2. The V segment lost 7 bases and the J segment 0 bases; nucleotides outside the gene matches: 15. The CDR3 covers 21 residues. Germline-derived CDR1 and CDR2 are SNHLY and FYNNEI. CDR3 in amino acids: CASIQTGLAGGSRSSYNEQFF. CDR3 bases: TGTGCCAGCATTCAAACGGGACTAGCGGGGGGGTCCCGGAGCTCCTACAATGAGCAGTTCTTC.

A note on this clone: Other nucleotide sequences in the sample specify the same CDR3. The chain employs TRBV6-5 and TRBJ1-5; TRBD1 matches at 8 bases. Germline-derived CDR1 and CDR2 are MNHEY and SVGAGI. The CDR3 loop spans 15 amino acids. V shed 2 bases, J shed 2 bases, and the junction held 2 bases outside the gene matches. The CDR3 DNA sequence: TGTGCCAGCAGTTACGACAGGGGTGGCAATCAGCCCCAGCATTTT. Its translation is CASSYDRGGNQPQHF.

The V gene is TRBV7-3, the J gene TRBJ1-6; 8 nucleotides align to TRBD1. The CDR3 is made up of 15 amino acids. CDR1 is SGHTA, CDR2 FQGTGA, per germline. After removal of 6 bases from V and 3 bases from J, the junction contained 4 bases not matched to a gene. In DNA form, the CDR3 reads TGTGCCAGCAGGGCCGGGACAGGCTATAATTCACCCCTCCACTTT. Translated: CASRAGTGYNSPLHF.

This clone appeared once. The chain recombines TRBV28 with TRBJ2-2, with 7 nucleotides matching TRBD1. The CDR3 loop spans 15 amino acids. After removal of 7 bases from V and 1 base from J, the junction contained 6 bases not matched to a gene. The germline CDR1 and CDR2 sequences are MDHEN and SYDVKM. CDR3: CASTNRQGNTGELFF. The CDR3, as DNA: TGTGCCAGCACTAATCGACAGGGGAACACCGGGGAGCTGTTTTTT. Looking up the rest from reference TRBV28 and TRBJ2-2 gives the full variable domain: DVKVTQSSRYLVKRTGEKVFLECVQDMDHENMFWYRQDPGLGLRLIYFSYDVKMKEKGDIPEGYSVSREKKERFSLILESASTNQTSMYLCASTNRQGNTGELFFGEGSRLTVL.

This clone occurred many times. The rearrangement links TRBV6-6 to TRBJ1-2; 8 bases are a match to TRBD1. The germline V gene encodes CDR1 MNHNY and CDR2 SVGAGI (reference sequence). The CDR3 is made up of 15 amino acids. V shed 3 bases, J shed 4 bases, and the junction held 7 bases outside the gene matches. CDR3 sequence: CASSYGQGRGYGYTF. The CDR3 DNA follows: TGTGCCAGCAGTTATGGACAGGGCCGGGGCTATGGCTACACCTTC.